The TCR beta chain under discussion was sequenced for a study of blood T cell repertoires in COVID-19. Across the whole study: Acute and convalescent COVID-19 samples came from the United States, Italy and Spain. In each case, the material was cDNA or gDNA derived from T cells, B-cell-depleted T cells, or PBMCs.

For recovered donors of Cohort 3, there were two negative PCRs, clearance, or symptom resolution. As originally analysed: Amplified reference gene primers provided the basis for estimating nucleated cell counts. The assay was immunoSEQ multiplex PCR, and TCRdb's table has in-frame clones only and misses some. V and J calls plus clone size are reproduced from that table; the DNA served to infer D and trimming. The sample records 300,000 to 400,000 clones, roughly nine tenths being singletons. The V segment lost 2 bases and the J segment 2 bases; nucleotides outside the gene matches: 4. The CDR3 consists of 15 residues. CDR1 and CDR2 from the germline V gene are SGHDT and YYEEEE.

Sequencing was carried out using PBMCs or T cells enriched from blood (not recorded which). The rearrangement links TRBV5-6 to TRBJ1-2, with 9 bases that match TRBD1. This clonotype originated in a man aged 55-75 years who had recovered from COVID-19. In DNA form, the CDR3 reads TGTGCCAGCAGCTTCCCGGGACAGGGAAACTATGGCTACACCTTC. Its protein product is CASSFPGQGNYGYTF. The full variable domain, rest sourced from reference TRBV5-6 and TRBJ1-2, is DAGVTQSPTHLIKTRGQQVTLRCSPKSGHDTVSWYQQALGQGPQFIFQYYEEEERQRGNFPDRFSGHQFPNYSSELNVNALLLGDSALYLCASSFPGQGNYGYTFGSGTRLTVV.